The 31 T cell receptor beta chains given below trace back to one sample, sequenced in a study of cytomegalovirus exposure and HLA in healthy donors. PCR was performed using 60 Vbeta and 13 Jbeta primers. Clones were sequenced by immunoSEQ multiplex PCR, and TCRdb holds only the in-frame ones, with some missing. This table holds about 140,000 clones, about 75% found once. Material: PBMCs. The receptors come from a woman aged 25 to 39 in good health and CMV-seronegative.

This chain links TRBV11-2 with TRBJ2-3; tentative D call: TRBD1 (6 bases). Germline V gene data show CDR1 as SGHAT and CDR2 as FQNNGV. The CDR3 extends over 15 amino acids. The V and J ends lost 1 base and 1 base respectively, with 9 bases between them. The CDR3 loop reads CASSLAGQRTDTQYF. In nucleotides, the CDR3 is TGTGCCAGCAGCTTAGCGGGACAACGCACAGATACGCAGTATTTT.

This clone is a singleton in its sample. This chain connects TRBV9 to TRBJ1-2; 10 bases fit TRBD1. Germline CDR1 reads SGDLS; CDR2 reads YYNGEE. With 4 bases clipped from V and 4 bases from J, the junction kept 4 bases outside the gene matches. The CDR3 covers 14 residues. The CDR3 region is CASSPRDRGYGYTF. In DNA form, the CDR3 reads TGTGCCAGCAGCCCCCGGGACAGGGGCTATGGCTACACCTTC.

The chain recombines TRBV4-2 with TRBJ1-3, with a tentative D call TRBD1 (5 bases). The V gene's germline CDR1 is LGHNA and CDR2 YNFKEQ. This CDR3 has 15 residues. The V end lost 0 bases, the J end lost 2 bases, and 8 bases lay between the germline ends. CDR3 DNA: TGTGCCAGCAGCCAAGATTGGGGGGCTGGAAACACCATATATTTT. Protein: CASSQDWGAGNTIYF.

The chain links TRBV29-1 to TRBJ2-5; D may be TRBD1 (5 bases). V lost 6 bases and J lost 2, with 7 bases in between. The CDR3 is 11 residues long. Per germline, CDR1 SQVTM and CDR2 ANQGSEA. The CDR3 bases are TGCAGCGTCTCAGGGCAAGAGACCCAGTACTTC. This encodes CSVSGQETQYF.

CDR3 coding DNA: TGTGCCAGCAGCAACCGACTAGCGGGGTCCTACGAGCAGTACTTC. Amino acids: CASSNRLAGSYEQYF. The chain links TRBV7-2 to TRBJ2-7; 11 nucleotides align to TRBD2. In germline, CDR1 is SGHTA, CDR2 FQGNSA. The CDR3 length is 15 residues. Germline trimming cut 5 bases from V and 1 base from J; bases unmatched to any gene: 4.

This chain links TRBV5-1 with TRBJ2-1, with 10 bases aligning to TRBD1. V shed 6 bases, J shed 2 bases, and the junction held 5 bases outside the gene matches. Per the germline V gene, CDR1 is SGHRS and CDR2 is YFSETQ. The CDR3 has 15 residues. This chain's CDR3 is CASKGGTGAYNEQFF. The CDR3 DNA follows: TGCGCCAGCAAAGGTGGGACAGGGGCCTACAATGAGCAGTTCTTC. The full variable domain, in which reference TRBV5-1 and TRBJ2-1 provide the parts outside the CDR3, is KAGVTQTPRYLIKTRGQQVTLSCSPISGHRSVSWYQQTPGQGLQFLFEYFSETQRNKGNFPGRFSGRQFSNSRSEMNVSTLELGDSALYLCASKGGTGAYNEQFFGPGTRLTVL.

This clone was detected only once. The chain employs TRBV2 and TRBJ1-1, with no clear D. From germline, CDR1 is SNHLY and CDR2 FYNNEI. This CDR3 has 13 amino acids. V was clipped by 3 bases and J by 3 bases, with 8 bases between them. The DNA for the CDR3 is TGTGCCAGCAGTGATACAGAAGACACTGAAGCTTTCTTT. Its protein is CASSDTEDTEAFF.

The V gene is TRBV18, the J gene TRBJ1-1; D might be TRBD1 (6 bases). In germline, CDR1 is KGHSH, CDR2 LQKENI. The V and J ends lost 1 base and 0 bases respectively, with 12 bases between them. The length of the CDR3 is 16 residues. CDR3 nucleotide sequence: TGTGCCAGCTCACCACGAGGGGGGGGGTTGAACACTGAAGCTTTCTTT. Protein product: CASSPRGGGLNTEAFF.

The rearrangement joins TRBV5-1 to TRBJ2-3; perhaps TRBD2 as D (6 bases). Germline CDR1 is SGHRS and CDR2 is YFSETQ. The germline V and J ends were trimmed by 0 bases and 6 bases, with 14 bases remaining between them. This CDR3 has 15 residues. The CDR3 nucleotides are TGCGCCAGCAGCTTGGGGGGCGTTCGGGAGGATACGCAGTATTTT. Protein product: CASSLGGVREDTQYF.

This clone has just one count. V is TRBV9 and J is TRBJ2-3; the match to TRBD2 covers 13 bases. J lost 4 bases, V lost 4 bases, and 9 bases had no gene match. CDR1 and CDR2 (germline): SGDLS, YYNGEE. There are 17 residues in the CDR3. The CDR3 DNA reads TGTGCCAGCAGCCTGGGACTAGCGGGGTCCCGAGCAGATACGCAGTATTTT. Protein product: CASSLGLAGSRADTQYF.

This chain links TRBV11-2 with TRBJ1-1, with TRBD1 as a possible D gene (5 bases). CDR3 length equals 17 residues. Looked up from germline, CDR1 is SGHAT and CDR2 is FQNNGV. Trimming cost V 4 bases and J 5 bases, with 23 bases left between them. The DNA of the CDR3 is TGTGCCAGCAGCTCGAACGGGGGGGAGTTTCGAGTAACTGAAGCTTTCTTT. It translates to CASSSNGGEFRVTEAFF.

This clone was seen just once. This sequence joins TRBV5-6 and TRBJ2-1; TRBD1 matches at 7 bases. CDR1 and CDR2 from the germline V gene are SGHDT and YYEEEE. J was trimmed by 9 bases and V by 4 bases; bases with no gene match: 16. CDR3 length: 16 residues. The CDR3 loop reads CASSPQTGTTGGEQFF. CDR3 nucleotides: TGTGCCAGCAGCCCCCAGACAGGGACAACTGGGGGTGAGCAGTTCTTC.

This clone was counted a few times. The genes are TRBV7-2 and TRBJ2-2; the match to TRBD1 covers 7 bases. Germline CDR1 reads SGHTA; CDR2 reads FQGNSA. V gave up 4 bases and J gave up 6 bases; unmatched junction bases: 5. This CDR3 region has 14 residues. CDR3 residues: CASSSDRVPGELFF. DNA for the CDR3: TGTGCCAGCAGCTCAGACAGGGTCCCCGGGGAGCTGTTTTTT.

This chain links TRBV7-8 with TRBJ2-3; D is perhaps TRBD2 (6 bases). V lost 7 bases to trimming and J lost 0 bases, with 26 bases between them. The CDR3 has 19 residues. From germline, CDR1 is SGHVS and CDR2 FQNEAQ. As DNA, the CDR3 is TGTGCCAGCACCGACCCGAGGCGGGACGGCGGGAACAGCACAGATACGCAGTATTTT. Amino acids: CASTDPRRDGGNSTDTQYF.

The rearrangement uses TRBV27 and TRBJ2-6; D is uncertain. The CDR3 has 15 residues. Germline values: CDR1 MNHEY, CDR2 SMNVEV (reference sequence). Trimming removed 5 bases at V and 0 bases at J, with 8 bases between. The CDR3: CASSLTGSGANVLTF. The CDR3 DNA is TGTGCCAGCAGTCTAACGGGCTCTGGGGCCAACGTCCTGACTTTC.

The J gene is TRBJ1-2, the V gene TRBV6-5; D not resolved. V was clipped by 8 bases and J by 0 bases, with 13 bases between them. The CDR3 is 14 amino acids. Per the germline V gene, CDR1 is MNHEY and CDR2 is SVGAGI. Here the CDR3 reads CASVVRETNYGYTF. The CDR3 DNA is TGTGCCAGCGTTGTACGGGAGACTAACTATGGCTACACCTTC.

The chain recombines TRBV29-1 with TRBJ1-3, with D perhaps TRBD1 (5 bases). This CDR3 contains 17 residues. Germline V gene lookup returns CDR1 SQVTM and CDR2 ANQGSEA. V lost 4 bases and J lost 0, with 19 bases in between. The CDR3 sequence: CSVVAGRTLSSGNTIYF. In DNA form, the CDR3 reads TGCAGCGTTGTCGCGGGGCGCACCCTTAGCTCTGGAAACACCATATATTTT.

The chain carries TRBV6-6 and TRBJ1-1; perhaps TRBD1 as D (6 bases). Germline-derived CDR1 and CDR2 are MNHNY and SVGAGI (reference sequence). The CDR3 is 14 amino acids. V gave up 5 bases and J gave up 0 bases, with 10 bases separating them. The CDR3 sequence: CASSTRQVNTEAFF. The CDR3 DNA reads as TGTGCCAGCAGTACGCGACAGGTGAACACTGAAGCTTTCTTT.

The chain uses TRBV4-2 and TRBJ2-7; perhaps TRBD1 as D (6 bases). Between the trimmed V and J ends, which lost 3 bases and 0 bases, there was a span of 12 bases. Germline CDR1 LGHNA, CDR2 YNFKEQ. The CDR3 length is 15 residues. DNA of the CDR3: TGTGCCAGCAGCCAGGCTGGACAGAGCTCCTACGAGCAGTACTTC. Encoded protein: CASSQAGQSSYEQYF.

This rearrangement joins TRBV27 to TRBJ2-3; 9 nucleotides align to TRBD2. Per germline, CDR1 MNHEY and CDR2 SMNVEV (reference sequence). V shed 1 base and J 8 bases; nucleotides not matched to a gene: 4. The CDR3 consists of 14 residues. The CDR3 loop reads CASSLFSSGATQYF. CDR3 DNA sequence: TGTGCCAGCAGTTTATTTTCTAGCGGGGCTACGCAGTATTTT.

The DNA of the CDR3 is TGTGCCAGCAGCGGCGGGGGGGCCAGTACGGATACGCAGTATTTT. It is translated as CASSGGGASTDTQYF. V and J are TRBV5-4 and TRBJ2-3; TRBD2 agrees at 9 bases. V lost 4 bases and J lost 6; bases outside the gene matches: 9. This CDR3 is built from 15 residues. CDR1 is SGHNT and CDR2 is YYREEE in the germline V gene (reference sequence).

This clone has more than one count but fewer than ten. J is TRBJ2-2 and V is TRBV11-2, with D possibly being TRBD1 (5 bases). V was clipped by 0 bases and J by 9 bases, with 11 bases between them. CDR3 size: 14 residues. Germline CDR1 reads SGHAT; CDR2 reads FQNNGV. The DNA for the CDR3 is TGTGCCAGCAGCTTAGACCAGGGCCCCCGGGAGCTGTTTTTT. It yields the protein CASSLDQGPRELFF.

The chain employs TRBV6-5 and TRBJ2-3; 10 positions match TRBD2. CDR1 is MNHEY, CDR2 SVGAGI, per germline. The CDR3 runs to 15 residues. V lost 7 bases to trimming and J lost 5 bases; unmatched junction nucleotides: 9. CDR3 nucleotides: TGTGCCAGCACCGCAGCGGGGGGGCAAGTAGATACGCAGTATTTT. Its protein product is CASTAAGGQVDTQYF.

The chain carries TRBV18 and TRBJ1-5; TRBD1 matches 8 bases. V lost 6 bases to trimming and J lost 4 bases; unmatched junction nucleotides: 5. There are 14 residues in the CDR3. Germline values: CDR1 KGHSH, CDR2 LQKENI. CDR3 sequence reads: CASSPDRVNQPQHF. CDR3 nucleotide sequence: TGTGCCAGCTCCCCGGACAGGGTAAATCAGCCCCAGCATTTT. The full variable domain, with the rest looked up from reference TRBV18 and TRBJ1-5, is NAGVMQNPRHLVRRRGQEARLRCSPMKGHSHVYWYRQLPEEGLKFMVYLQKENIIDESGMPKERFSAEFPKEGPSILRIQQVVRGDSAAYFCASSPDRVNQPQHFGDGTRLSIL.

The chain couples TRBV5-4 to TRBJ1-4, with 7 nucleotides matching TRBD1. The junction had 1 base not matched to a gene; V was cut back by 0 bases and J by 5 bases. The germline V gene has CDR1 SGHNT and CDR2 YYREEE (reference sequence). The length of the CDR3 is 14 residues. The CDR3 sequence: CASSLGTGNEKLFF. The CDR3 DNA is TGTGCCAGCAGCTTGGGGACAGGCAATGAAAAACTGTTTTTT.

The V call is TRBV5-1, the J call TRBJ1-1, with D possibly being TRBD1 (5 bases). This CDR3 is built from 13 residues. V was trimmed by 2 bases and J by 3 bases, leaving 8 bases between them. Germline CDR1 reads SGHRS; CDR2 reads YFSETQ. CDR3 amino acids: CASSFGGDTEAFF. CDR3 DNA sequence: TGCGCCAGCAGCTTCGGGGGTGACACTGAAGCTTTCTTT.

This chain connects TRBV2 to TRBJ1-2; 7 nucleotides agree with TRBD1. V trimming: 6 bases; J trimming: 0 bases; junction bases outside the gene matches: 7. Germline CDR1 is SNHLY and CDR2 is FYNNEI. The CDR3 spans 15 residues. The CDR3 sequence is CASSPGGSANYGYTF. The DNA for the CDR3 is TGTGCCAGCAGCCCAGGGGGGTCAGCTAACTATGGCTACACCTTC.

The chain has TRBV5-6 and TRBJ2-7, with TRBD2 identical over 13 bases. From germline, CDR1 is SGHDT and CDR2 YYEEEE. Trimming cost V 3 bases and J 1 base; bases outside gene matches: 13. The CDR3 runs 19 residues. The CDR3 protein is CASSSPHTGLAGQSYEQYF. Written as DNA, the CDR3 is TGTGCCAGCAGCTCACCTCACACGGGACTAGCGGGACAATCCTACGAGCAGTACTTC.

The CDR3 region is CASSLQGDSYEQYF. As DNA, the CDR3 is TGTGCCAGCAGCTTACAGGGGGATAGCTACGAGCAGTACTTC. The rearrangement uses TRBV11-1 and TRBJ2-7; 7 positions agree with TRBD1. After removal of 2 bases from V and 3 bases from J, the junction contained 4 bases not matched to a gene. This CDR3 region has 14 residues. Germline CDR1 and CDR2: SGHAT and FQDESV (reference sequence).

This clone was counted only a few times. The chain links TRBV11-2 to TRBJ1-1, with a weak D call TRBD1 (5 bases). The CDR3 has 14 amino acids. Trimming stripped 1 base from V and 2 bases from J, with 8 bases between. In germline, CDR1 is SGHAT, CDR2 FQNNGV. CDR3 in amino acids: CASSLAGINTEAFF. CDR3 DNA: TGTGCCAGCAGCTTAGCAGGGATTAACACTGAAGCTTTCTTT.

The chain recombines TRBV6-5 with TRBJ2-2; D gene unclear. The CDR3 has 14 residues. Germline V gene sequence: CDR1 MNHEY, CDR2 SVGAGI. The V end lost 6 bases, the J end lost 6 bases, and 14 bases lay between the germline ends. This CDR3 reads CASRASAYPGELFF. CDR3 sequence (DNA): TGTGCCAGCAGGGCCAGCGCATATCCCGGGGAGCTGTTTTTT.